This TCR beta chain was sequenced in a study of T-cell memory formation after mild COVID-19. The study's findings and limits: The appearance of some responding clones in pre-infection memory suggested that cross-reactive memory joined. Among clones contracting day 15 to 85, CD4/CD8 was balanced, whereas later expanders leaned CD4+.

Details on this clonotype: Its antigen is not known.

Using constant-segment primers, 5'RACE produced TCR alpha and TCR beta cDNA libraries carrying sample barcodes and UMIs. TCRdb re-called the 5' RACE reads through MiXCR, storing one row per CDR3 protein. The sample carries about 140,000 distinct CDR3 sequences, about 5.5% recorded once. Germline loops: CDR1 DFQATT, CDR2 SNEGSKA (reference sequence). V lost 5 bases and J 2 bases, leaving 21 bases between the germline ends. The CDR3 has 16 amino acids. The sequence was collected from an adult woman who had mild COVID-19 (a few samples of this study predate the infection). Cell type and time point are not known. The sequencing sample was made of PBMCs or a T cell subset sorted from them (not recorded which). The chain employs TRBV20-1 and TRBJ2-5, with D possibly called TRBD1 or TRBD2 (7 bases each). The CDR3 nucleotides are TGCAGTGCTCCACCCGGGACAGCGGGGATACAAGAGACCCAGTACTTC. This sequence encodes CSAPPGTAGIQETQYF.